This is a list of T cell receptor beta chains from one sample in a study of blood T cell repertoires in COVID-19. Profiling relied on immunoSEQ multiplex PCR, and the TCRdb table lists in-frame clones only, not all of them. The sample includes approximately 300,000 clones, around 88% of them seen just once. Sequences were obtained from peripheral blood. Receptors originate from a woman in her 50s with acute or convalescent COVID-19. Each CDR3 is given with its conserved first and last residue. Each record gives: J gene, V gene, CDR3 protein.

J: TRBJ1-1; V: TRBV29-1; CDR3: CSVLSSGGGTEAFF
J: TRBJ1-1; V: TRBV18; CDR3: CASSPSKNTEAFF
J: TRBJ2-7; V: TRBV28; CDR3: CASVPGHLSSYEQYF
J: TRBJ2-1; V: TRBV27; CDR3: CASSFATSGIGQFF
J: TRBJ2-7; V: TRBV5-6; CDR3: CASSPLGGQAYEQYF
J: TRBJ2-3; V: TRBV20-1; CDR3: CSGLSTDTQYF
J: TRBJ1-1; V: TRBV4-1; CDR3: CASSQDTLEGFTEAFF
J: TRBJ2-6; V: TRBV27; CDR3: CASSGGVSGANVLTF
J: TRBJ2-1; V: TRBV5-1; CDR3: CASSHGLAGWYNEQFF
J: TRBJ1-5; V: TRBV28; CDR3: CASSPRGFWGMSNQPQHF
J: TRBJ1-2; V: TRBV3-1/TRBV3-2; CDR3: CASSPTANYGYTF
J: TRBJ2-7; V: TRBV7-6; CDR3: CASSGGLAENYEQYF
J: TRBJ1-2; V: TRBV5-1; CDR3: CASSAIDSSDGYTF
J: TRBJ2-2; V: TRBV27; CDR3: CASSRAGLTGELFF
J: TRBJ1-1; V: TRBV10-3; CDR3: CAIREPGQPGGTFF
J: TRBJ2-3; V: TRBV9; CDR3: CASSGDRGPTDTQYF
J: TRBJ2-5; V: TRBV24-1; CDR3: CATSDPTSGSSETQYF
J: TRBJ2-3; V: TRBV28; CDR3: CASSLFRTGLQDTQYF
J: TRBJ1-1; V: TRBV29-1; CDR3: CSLRQGNDEAFF
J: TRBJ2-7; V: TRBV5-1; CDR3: CASSFDSPGEQYF
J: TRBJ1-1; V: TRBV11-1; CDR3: CASSTRENTEAFF
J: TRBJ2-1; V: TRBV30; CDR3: CAWRLRFRAAGARSYNEQFF
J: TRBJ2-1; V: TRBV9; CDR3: CASSAQIYNEQFF
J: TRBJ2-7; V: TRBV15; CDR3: CATTDRATYEQYF
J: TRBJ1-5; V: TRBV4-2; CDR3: CASSPGGSYNQPQHF
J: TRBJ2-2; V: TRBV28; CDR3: CASRVRGGELFF
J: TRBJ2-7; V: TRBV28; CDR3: CASNPRDRGLNEQYF
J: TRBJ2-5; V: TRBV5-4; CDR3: CASSSRDRVIQETQYF
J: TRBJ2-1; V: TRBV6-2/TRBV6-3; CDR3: CASSDRQGSDNEQFF
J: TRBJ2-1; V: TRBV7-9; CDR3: CASSLISLNHEQFF
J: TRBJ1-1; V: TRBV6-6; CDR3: CASSYQVMNTEAFF
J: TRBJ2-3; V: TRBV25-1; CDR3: CASSEIGQGSDTQYF
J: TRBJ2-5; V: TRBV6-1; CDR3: CASSEVLAGQETQYF
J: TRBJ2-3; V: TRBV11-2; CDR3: CASSQDSGETDTQYF
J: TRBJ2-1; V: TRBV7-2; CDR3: CASSHPGQGWHEQFF
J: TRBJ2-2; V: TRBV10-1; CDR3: CASCPSGQGARGELFF
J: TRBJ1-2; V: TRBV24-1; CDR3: CATSDPTGLDYGYTF
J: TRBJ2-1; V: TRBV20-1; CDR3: CSASVLGGDAYNEQFF
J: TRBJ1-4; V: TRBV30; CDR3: CAWRAAGGGEKLFF
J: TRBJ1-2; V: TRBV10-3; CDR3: CAISLRPGQGGYTF
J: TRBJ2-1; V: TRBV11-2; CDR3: CASSLEWTGVNEQFF
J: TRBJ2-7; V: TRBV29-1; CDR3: CSVGDFTYEQYF
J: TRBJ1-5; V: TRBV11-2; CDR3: CASSLGQGLSNQPQHF
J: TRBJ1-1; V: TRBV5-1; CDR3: CASSIRENTEAFF
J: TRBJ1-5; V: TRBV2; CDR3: CASSEAYGGTQPQHF
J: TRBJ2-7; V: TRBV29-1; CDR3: CSVETGLSYEQYF
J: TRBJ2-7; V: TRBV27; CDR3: CASSSWTSGSYEQYF
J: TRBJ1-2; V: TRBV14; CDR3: CASSQDTAGYYGYTF
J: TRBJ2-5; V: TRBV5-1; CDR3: CASSLQGDQETQYF
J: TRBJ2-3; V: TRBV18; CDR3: CASSPLDRPQGTDTQYF
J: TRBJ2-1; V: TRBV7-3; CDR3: CASSADRVYNEQFF
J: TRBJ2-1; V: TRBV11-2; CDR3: CASSRTMDYYNEQFF
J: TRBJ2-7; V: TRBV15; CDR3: CATSTSDRAARRGEQYF